Reported below is one T cell receptor beta chain. Authors' methods: The assay estimated nucleated cells by amplifying reference gene primers. Clones were read by immunoSEQ multiplex PCR, and TCRdb kept only the in-frame ones, dropping some. V and J calls plus clone size are reproduced from that table; the DNA served to infer D and trimming. The sample contains around 100,000 clones, around 80% of which appear only once. This record comes from a study of blood T cell repertoires in COVID-19. Study summary: PBMCs, B-cell-depleted T cells, or T cells were the source of the cDNA or gDNA that made up the material.

After removal of 7 bases from V and 4 bases from J, the junction contained 8 bases not matched to a gene. The CDR3 loop spans 15 amino acids. Germline V gives CDR1 MGHDK, CDR2 SYGVNS. Input material: peripheral blood. This chain uses TRBV25-1 with TRBJ1-5; 9 bases fit TRBD1. This clonotype was sampled from a human donor in a cohort sampled during active COVID-19. CDR3 sequence reads: CASTRGTGKNQPQHF. In DNA form, the CDR3 reads TGTGCCAGCACCAGAGGGACAGGGAAGAATCAGCCCCAGCATTTT.